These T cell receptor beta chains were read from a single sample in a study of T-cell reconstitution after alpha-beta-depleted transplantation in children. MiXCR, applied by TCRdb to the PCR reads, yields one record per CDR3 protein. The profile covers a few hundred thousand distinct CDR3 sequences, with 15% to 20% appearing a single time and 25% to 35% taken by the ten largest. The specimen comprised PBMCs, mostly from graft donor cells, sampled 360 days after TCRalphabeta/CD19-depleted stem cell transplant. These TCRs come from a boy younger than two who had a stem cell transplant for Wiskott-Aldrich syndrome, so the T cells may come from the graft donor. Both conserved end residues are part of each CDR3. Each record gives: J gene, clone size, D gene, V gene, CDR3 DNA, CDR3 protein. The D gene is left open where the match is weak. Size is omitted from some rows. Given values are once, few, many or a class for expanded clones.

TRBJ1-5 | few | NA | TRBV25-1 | TGTGCCAGCAGTGAATATGAGGGAGTGGGCAATCAGCCCCAGCATTTT | CASSEYEGVGNQPQHF
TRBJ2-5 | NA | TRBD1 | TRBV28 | TGTGCCAGCAGTATCCCGGGACAGGGAGGCCAAGAGACCCAGTACTTC | CASSIPGQGGQETQYF
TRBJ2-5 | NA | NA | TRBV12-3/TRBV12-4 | TGTGCCAGCAGTTTACCCAGCCGGGGTAAAGAGACCCAGTACTTC | CASSLPSRGKETQYF
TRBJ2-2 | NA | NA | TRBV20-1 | TGCAGTGCTAGACGCGCCGGGGAGCTGTTTTTT | CSARRAGELFF
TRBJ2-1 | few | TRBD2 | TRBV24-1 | TGTGCCACCAGTGAACCGGGACTAGGTAGGAACAATGAGCAGTTCTTC | CATSEPGLGRNNEQFF
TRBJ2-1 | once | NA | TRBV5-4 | TGTGCCAGCAGCTTGGAGCGGGCACTAGACTACAATGAGCAGTTCTTC | CASSLERALDYNEQFF
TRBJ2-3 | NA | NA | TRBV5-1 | TGCGCCAGCAGCTTGGTTGGGGGGGCCATATACACAGATACGCAGTATTTT | CASSLVGGAIYTDTQYF
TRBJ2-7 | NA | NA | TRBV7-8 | TGTGCCAGCAGCTTAAAAGTGGACAGTACCAAGAGCTCCTACGAGCAGTACTTC | CASSLKVDSTKSSYEQYF
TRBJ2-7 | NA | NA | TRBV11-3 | TGTGCCAGCAGCGCTGACAGATACTCCTACGAGCAGTACTTC | CASSADRYSYEQYF
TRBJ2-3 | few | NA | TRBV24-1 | TGTGCCACCAGTGAGGGGGACGGATATAGCACAGATACGCAGTATTTT | CATSEGDGYSTDTQYF
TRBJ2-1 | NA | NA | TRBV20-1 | TGCAGTGCTAGTTCGTTCAGCCTTAGCTCCTACAATGAGCAGTTCTTC | CSASSFSLSSYNEQFF
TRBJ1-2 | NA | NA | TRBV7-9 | TGTGCCAGCAGCTTTAGCCGCGGGGTGCACTATGGCTACACCTTC | CASSFSRGVHYGYTF
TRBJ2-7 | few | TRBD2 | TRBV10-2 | TGCGCCAGCAGTGCGAGACTAGCGGGAGTCCCCCACGAGCAGTACTTC | CASSARLAGVPHEQYF
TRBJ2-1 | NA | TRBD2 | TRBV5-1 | TGCGCCAGCAGTAGACTAGCGGGAGGGCCTCCCCTTTACAATGAGCAGTTCTTC | CASSRLAGGPPLYNEQFF
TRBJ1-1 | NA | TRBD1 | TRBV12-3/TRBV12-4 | TGTGCCAGCAGTTTTCAGGGGGCCACTGAAGCTTTCTTT | CASSFQGATEAFF
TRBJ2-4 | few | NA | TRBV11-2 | TGTGCCAGCAGCTTATGGGAGTCTACCAAAAACATTCAGTACTTC | CASSLWESTKNIQYF
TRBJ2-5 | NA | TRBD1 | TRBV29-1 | TGCAGCGGGACAGGAGGACAAGAGACCCAGTACTTC | CSGTGGQETQYF
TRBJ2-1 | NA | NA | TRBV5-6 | TGTGCCAGCAGCTTTCGCCCCCGGAGATCCAGCAATGAGCAGTTCTTC | CASSFRPRRSSNEQFF
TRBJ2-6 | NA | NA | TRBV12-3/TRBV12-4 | TGTGCCAGCAGTTTATTGTGGGGTTCCGGGGCCAACGTCCTGACTTTC | CASSLLWGSGANVLTF
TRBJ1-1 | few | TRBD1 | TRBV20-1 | TGCAGTGCTCCCCGACAGGGAGGCGTGAACACTGAAGCTTTCTTT | CSAPRQGGVNTEAFF
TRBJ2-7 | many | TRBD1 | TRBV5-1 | TGCGCCAGCAGCCCAAGGACAGGTACCATCTCCTACGAGCAGTACTTC | CASSPRTGTISYEQYF
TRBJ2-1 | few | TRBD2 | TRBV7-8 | TGTGCCAGCAGCTTAGACCTAACTAGCGGGATAGGTAATGAGCAGTTCTTC | CASSLDLTSGIGNEQFF
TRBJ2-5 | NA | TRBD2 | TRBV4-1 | TGCGCCAGCAGCCCATTGCGGACTAGCGGGGAGGAGACCCAGTACTTC | CASSPLRTSGEETQYF
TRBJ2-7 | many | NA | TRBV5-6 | TGTGCCAGCAGCTTGGATTGGAGACCCTACGAGCAGTACTTC | CASSLDWRPYEQYF
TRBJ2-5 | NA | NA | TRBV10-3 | TGTGCCATCAGTGAGTACAGGGAAGAGACCCAGTACTTC | CAISEYREETQYF
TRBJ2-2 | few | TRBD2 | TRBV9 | TGTGCCAGCAGCGTAGACGGGAGGGGGACCGGGGAGCTGTTTTTT | CASSVDGRGTGELFF
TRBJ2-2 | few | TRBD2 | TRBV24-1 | TGTGCCACCAGTGACCCAGGGAGGGAAAGGGTCGGGGAGCTGTTTTTT | CATSDPGRERVGELFF
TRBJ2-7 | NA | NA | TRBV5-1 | TGCGCCAGCAGCTTGGACAGGGTTTTTTCGTACGAGCAGTACTTC | CASSLDRVFSYEQYF
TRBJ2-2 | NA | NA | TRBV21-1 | TGTGCCAGCAGCAACAGGTCTCACAAAAACACCGGGGAGCTGTTTTTT | CASSNRSHKNTGELFF
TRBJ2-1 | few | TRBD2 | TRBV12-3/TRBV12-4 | TGTGCCAGCACCCCGGGACTATACAATGAGCAGTTCTTC | CASTPGLYNEQFF
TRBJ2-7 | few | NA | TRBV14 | TGTGCCAGCAGCCGATTAGGGACAACCGCTGGCGAGCAGTACTTC | CASSRLGTTAGEQYF
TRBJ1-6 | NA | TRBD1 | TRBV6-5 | TGTGCCAGCAGTTACGGGACAGGGCTTGGTTCACCCCTCCACTTT | CASSYGTGLGSPLHF
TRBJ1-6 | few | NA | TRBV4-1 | TGCGCCAGCAGCCAAGAGACACAGAATTCACCCCTCCACTTT | CASSQETQNSPLHF
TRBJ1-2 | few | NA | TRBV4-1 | TGCGCCAGCAGCCCGGACTCTGACTATGGCTACACCTTC | CASSPDSDYGYTF
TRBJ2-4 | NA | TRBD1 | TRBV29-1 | TGCAGCGTTGAGGACAGGGGGCCTTTAAACATTCAGTACTTC | CSVEDRGPLNIQYF
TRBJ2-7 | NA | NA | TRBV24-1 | TGTGCCACCAGTGCAGGAGGGAACGAGCAGTACTTC | CATSAGGNEQYF
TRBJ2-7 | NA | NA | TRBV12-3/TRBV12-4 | TGTGCCAGCAGTTTTAGGGGCCTCTACGAGCAGTACTTC | CASSFRGLYEQYF
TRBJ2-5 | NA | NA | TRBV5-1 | TGCGCCAGCCGCCAGAGTCACCAAGAGACCCAGTACTTC | CASRQSHQETQYF
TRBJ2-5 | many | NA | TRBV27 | TGTGCCAGCAGCAAGACAGGTTGGGCACAAGAGACCCAGTACTTC | CASSKTGWAQETQYF
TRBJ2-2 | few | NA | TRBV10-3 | TGTGCCTTTTCTAGCGCCGGGGAGCTGTTTTTT | CAFSSAGELFF
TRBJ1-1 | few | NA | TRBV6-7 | TGTGCCAGTGCCAGGGGCGAAGCTTTCTTT | CASARGEAFF
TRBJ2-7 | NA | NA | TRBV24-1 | TGTGCCACCAGTGATGGGGACGGTTGCCTAGCCTACGAGCAGTACTTC | CATSDGDGCLAYEQYF
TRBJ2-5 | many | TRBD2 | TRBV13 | TGTGCCAGCAGCTCACCGGGACTAGCCGGCGAGACCCAGTACTTC | CASSSPGLAGETQYF
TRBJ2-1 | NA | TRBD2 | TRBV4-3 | TGCGCCAGCGGATCCACCCTAGCGGGACCGCCCAATGAGCAGTTCTTC | CASGSTLAGPPNEQFF
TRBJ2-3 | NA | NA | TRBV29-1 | TGCAGCGTTGACGACACAGATACGCAGTATTTT | CSVDDTDTQYF